The clone carrying this T cell receptor beta chain has ten or more counts. Its antigen is unknown. This entry belongs to a study of T cells in Graves' hyperthyroidism and ophthalmopathy. Study-level background: Peripheral blood was acquired at first diagnosis, ahead of any therapy whatsoever. General study results and limits: Most thyroid clonotypes with frequency above 0.001 were detected in blood. Ophthalmopathy got predicted by the model a median about six months before its onset.

V was cut by 0 bases and J by 6 bases, with 10 bases left in between. Germline V gene data show CDR1 as SGHDT and CDR2 as YYEEEE. The CDR3 is 13 residues long. Among ophthalmopathy patients, the Clinical Activity Score reached at least 3, the NOSPECS grade reached at least 4, and duration remained under 3 months. TCR beta CDR3 regions were amplified from RNA transcripts. TCR CDR3 underwent first-round RT-PCR with the HTBI primer set. TCRdb ran MiXCR on the multiplex PCR reads and lists one entry per CDR3 protein. This table has 250,000 to 400,000 distinct CDR3 sequences, roughly 13% appearing once. The chain links TRBV5-6 to TRBJ2-7; D is uncertain. This receptor was obtained from a woman between 35 and 50 years old with Graves' ophthalmopathy. Sequencing was performed on blood. The CDR3 region is CASSLASVREQYF. The DNA for the CDR3 is TGTGCCAGCAGCTTGGCCTCGGTACGCGAGCAGTACTTC.